Listed below are T cell receptor beta chains from one sample, sequenced in a study of human T cells and chemical hapten exposure. TCRdb re-analysed the RACE reads in MiXCR, keeping a single row per CDR3 protein. The sample has some 110,000 distinct CDR3 sequences; 11% are singletons. Sequencing was performed on whole blood, taken in connection with sensitization to the hapten diphenylcyclopropenone (DPC). The receptors shown here come from a woman between 45 and 65 years old with alopecia areata. Some clones in this sample may be carry-over from other donors' samples. CDR3s include the opening cysteine and the closing phenylalanine or tryptophan. Fields, in order: V gene, J gene, clone size, D gene, CDR3 protein, CDR3 DNA. D genes are given only for firm matches. Rows may omit the clone size; those that give it use once, few, many or a size class.

v_call: TRBV6-6
j_call: TRBJ1-5
clone_size: few
d_call: .
cdr3_aa: CASSYASQPQHF
cdr3_nt: TGTGCCAGCAGTTACGCATCTCAGCCCCAGCATTTT

v_call: TRBV13
j_call: TRBJ2-5
clone_size: few
d_call: TRBD2
cdr3_aa: CASSRGGPETQYF
cdr3_nt: TGTGCCAGCAGCCGGGGGGGCCCGGAGACCCAGTACTTC

v_call: TRBV3-1
j_call: TRBJ1-2
clone_size: few
d_call: .
cdr3_aa: CASSQVRAGARNYGYTF
cdr3_nt: TGTGCCAGCAGCCAAGTCCGTGCGGGGGCAAGGAACTATGGCTACACCTTC

v_call: TRBV3-1
j_call: TRBJ1-4
clone_size: .
d_call: .
cdr3_aa: CASSQVDEKLFF
cdr3_nt: TGTGCCAGCAGCCAAGTCGATGAAAAACTGTTTTTT

v_call: TRBV2
j_call: TRBJ2-7
clone_size: .
d_call: .
cdr3_aa: CASSEGVVGEQYF
cdr3_nt: TGTGCCAGCAGTGAGGGAGTAGTCGGAGAGCAGTACTTC

v_call: TRBV12-3/TRBV12-4
j_call: TRBJ1-2
clone_size: .
d_call: .
cdr3_aa: CASTSPTRGQGHYGYTF
cdr3_nt: TGTGCCAGCACCTCCCCAACGAGGGGACAAGGACACTATGGCTACACCTTC

v_call: TRBV6-2/TRBV6-3
j_call: TRBJ2-2
clone_size: .
d_call: TRBD1
cdr3_aa: CASSYSVTGMAGELFF
cdr3_nt: TGTGCCAGCAGTTACTCGGTGACAGGGATGGCCGGGGAGCTGTTTTTT

v_call: TRBV27
j_call: TRBJ1-5
clone_size: .
d_call: .
cdr3_aa: CASSLDFSGMRQPQHF
cdr3_nt: TGTGCCAGCAGTTTAGATTTTTCTGGCATGCGTCAGCCCCAGCATTTT

v_call: TRBV20-1
j_call: TRBJ2-7
clone_size: few
d_call: TRBD2
cdr3_aa: CSARGGDSGYF
cdr3_nt: TGCAGTGCTAGGGGGGGGGATAGTGGGTACTTC

v_call: TRBV9
j_call: TRBJ1-3
clone_size: few
d_call: .
cdr3_aa: CASSVDAGTSSGNTIYF
cdr3_nt: TGTGCCAGCAGCGTAGATGCAGGGACCTCCTCTGGAAACACCATATATTTT

v_call: TRBV6-2/TRBV6-3
j_call: TRBJ1-5
clone_size: .
d_call: TRBD1
cdr3_aa: CASRPTTGGASWQPQHF
cdr3_nt: TGTGCCAGCAGACCCACGACAGGGGGCGCGTCCTGGCAGCCCCAGCATTTT

v_call: TRBV4-2
j_call: TRBJ2-3
clone_size: few
d_call: .
cdr3_aa: CASSQVGVADTQYF
cdr3_nt: TGTGCCAGCAGCCAAGTCGGGGTAGCAGATACGCAGTATTTT

v_call: TRBV5-4
j_call: TRBJ2-2
clone_size: few
d_call: .
cdr3_aa: CASSPSRGAPGIGELFF
cdr3_nt: TGTGCCAGCAGCCCTTCGAGGGGGGCGCCAGGGATCGGGGAGCTGTTTTTT

v_call: TRBV12-3/TRBV12-4
j_call: TRBJ2-2
clone_size: few
d_call: TRBD1
cdr3_aa: CASSFGTAGELFF
cdr3_nt: TGTGCCAGCAGTTTTGGGACAGCCGGGGAGCTGTTTTTT

v_call: TRBV5-1
j_call: TRBJ1-1
clone_size: few
d_call: .
cdr3_aa: CASSLATGLNTEAFF
cdr3_nt: TGCGCCAGCAGCTTGGCAACGGGTCTGAACACTGAAGCTTTCTTT

v_call: TRBV9
j_call: TRBJ1-1
clone_size: .
d_call: .
cdr3_aa: CASSVAPGSAEAFF
cdr3_nt: TGTGCCAGCAGCGTAGCCCCAGGATCTGCTGAAGCTTTCTTT